The present entry profiles one TCR beta chain with its context. The CDR3 is 16 amino acids. Libraries were prepared by immunoSEQ multiplex PCR; TCRdb keeps only in-frame clonotypes and omits some of them. The sample has 200,000 to 250,000 clones, 83% seen once. This record belongs to a study of blood T cell repertoires in COVID-19. Sequenced: PBMCs or T cells enriched from blood (not recorded which). The chain employs TRBV12-2 and TRBJ1-1. TRBV12-2 is shown as a pseudogene. The clonotype comes from a woman in her fifties or sixties who had been exposed to COVID-19. The CDR3 loop is CASRLALGPRTGGAFF. As DNA, the CDR3 is TGTGCAAGTCGCTTAGCCTTGGGACCGCGGACGGGGGGAGCTTTCTTT.